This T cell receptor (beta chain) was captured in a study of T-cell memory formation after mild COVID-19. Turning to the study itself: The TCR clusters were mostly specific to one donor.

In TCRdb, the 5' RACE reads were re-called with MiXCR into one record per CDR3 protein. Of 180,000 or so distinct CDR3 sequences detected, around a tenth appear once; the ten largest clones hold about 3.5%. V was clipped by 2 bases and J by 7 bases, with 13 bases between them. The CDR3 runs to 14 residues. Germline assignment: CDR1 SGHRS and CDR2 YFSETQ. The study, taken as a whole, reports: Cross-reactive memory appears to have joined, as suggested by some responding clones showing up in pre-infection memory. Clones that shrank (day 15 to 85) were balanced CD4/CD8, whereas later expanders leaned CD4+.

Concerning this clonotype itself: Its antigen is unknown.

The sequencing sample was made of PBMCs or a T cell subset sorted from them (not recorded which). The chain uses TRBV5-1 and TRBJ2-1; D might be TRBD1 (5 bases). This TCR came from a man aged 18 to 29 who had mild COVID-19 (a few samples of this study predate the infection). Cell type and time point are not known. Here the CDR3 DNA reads TGCGCCAGCAGCTTCTGGGGCGTTTTGAATGAGCAGTTCTTC. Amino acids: CASSFWGVLNEQFF.